Each of the 5 T cell receptor beta chains below was sequenced from the same sample in a study of T cell repertoires in cytomegalovirus infection. TCRdb fed the reads into MiXCR, producing one record per CDR3 protein. The sample lists about 530,000 distinct CDR3 sequences, 26% occurring once. Source material: PBMCs. The origin of the receptors is a human donor in good health (CMV status not recorded). Some clones in this sample may be carry-over from other donors' samples.

The CDR3 loop reads CASSSPGIVTEAFF. Written as DNA, the CDR3 is TGTGCCAGCAGTTCACCGGGGATCGTCACTGAAGCTTTCTTT. V usage is TRBV28 and J usage is TRBJ1-1, with D hard to call. This CDR3 has 14 residues. The germline gives CDR1 MDHEN, CDR2 SYDVKM. Trimming removed 4 bases at V and 4 bases at J, with 13 bases between.

The chain links TRBV19 to TRBJ1-2; 11 bases line up with TRBD1. The CDR3 has 15 amino acids. CDR1 LNHDA and CDR2 SQIVND come from the germline V gene (reference sequence). Trimming removed 0 bases from V and 8 bases from J; junction bases left unmatched: 5. The CDR3 sequence: CASSIDLDRGRGYTF. Written as DNA, the CDR3 is TGTGCCAGTAGTATAGATCTGGACAGGGGGCGAGGCTACACCTTC. Variable domain in full (rest from reference TRBV19 and TRBJ1-2): DGGITQSPKYLFRKEGQNVTLSCEQNLNHDAMYWYRQDPGQGLRLIYYSQIVNDFQKGDIAEGYSVSREKKESFPLTVTSAQKNPTAFYLCASSIDLDRGRGYTFGSGTRLTVV.

The chain carries TRBV2 and TRBJ1-2, with D possibly matching TRBD1 (5 bases). CDR1 is SNHLY and CDR2 is FYNNEI in the germline V gene. This CDR3 has 13 amino acids. The V end was cut by 6 bases, the J end by 4 bases, with 12 bases between. The CDR3 sequence is CASRGDAIYGYTF. CDR3 coding DNA: TGTGCCAGCAGGGGGGACGCAATCTATGGCTACACCTTC.

The J gene is TRBJ2-1, the V gene TRBV7-3, with D unresolved. CDR1 and CDR2 from the germline V gene are SGHTA and FQGTGA. This CDR3 is 15 amino acids long. Trimming removed 5 bases at V and 0 bases at J, with 11 bases between. CDR3 sequence reads: CASSPFSSSYNEQFF. The CDR3 DNA is TGTGCCAGCAGCCCTTTTTCGAGCTCCTACAATGAGCAGTTCTTC.

This clonotype was found many times. The chain couples TRBV7-2 to TRBJ2-3; no definite D call. The V gene's germline CDR1 is SGHTA and CDR2 FQGNSA. V was cut by 5 bases and J by 4 bases, with 16 bases left in between. This CDR3 contains 15 residues. The CDR3 nucleotides are TGTGCCAGCAGCCCATCGGGCCCTTTAGCAGATACGCAGTATTTT. This codes for CASSPSGPLADTQYF.